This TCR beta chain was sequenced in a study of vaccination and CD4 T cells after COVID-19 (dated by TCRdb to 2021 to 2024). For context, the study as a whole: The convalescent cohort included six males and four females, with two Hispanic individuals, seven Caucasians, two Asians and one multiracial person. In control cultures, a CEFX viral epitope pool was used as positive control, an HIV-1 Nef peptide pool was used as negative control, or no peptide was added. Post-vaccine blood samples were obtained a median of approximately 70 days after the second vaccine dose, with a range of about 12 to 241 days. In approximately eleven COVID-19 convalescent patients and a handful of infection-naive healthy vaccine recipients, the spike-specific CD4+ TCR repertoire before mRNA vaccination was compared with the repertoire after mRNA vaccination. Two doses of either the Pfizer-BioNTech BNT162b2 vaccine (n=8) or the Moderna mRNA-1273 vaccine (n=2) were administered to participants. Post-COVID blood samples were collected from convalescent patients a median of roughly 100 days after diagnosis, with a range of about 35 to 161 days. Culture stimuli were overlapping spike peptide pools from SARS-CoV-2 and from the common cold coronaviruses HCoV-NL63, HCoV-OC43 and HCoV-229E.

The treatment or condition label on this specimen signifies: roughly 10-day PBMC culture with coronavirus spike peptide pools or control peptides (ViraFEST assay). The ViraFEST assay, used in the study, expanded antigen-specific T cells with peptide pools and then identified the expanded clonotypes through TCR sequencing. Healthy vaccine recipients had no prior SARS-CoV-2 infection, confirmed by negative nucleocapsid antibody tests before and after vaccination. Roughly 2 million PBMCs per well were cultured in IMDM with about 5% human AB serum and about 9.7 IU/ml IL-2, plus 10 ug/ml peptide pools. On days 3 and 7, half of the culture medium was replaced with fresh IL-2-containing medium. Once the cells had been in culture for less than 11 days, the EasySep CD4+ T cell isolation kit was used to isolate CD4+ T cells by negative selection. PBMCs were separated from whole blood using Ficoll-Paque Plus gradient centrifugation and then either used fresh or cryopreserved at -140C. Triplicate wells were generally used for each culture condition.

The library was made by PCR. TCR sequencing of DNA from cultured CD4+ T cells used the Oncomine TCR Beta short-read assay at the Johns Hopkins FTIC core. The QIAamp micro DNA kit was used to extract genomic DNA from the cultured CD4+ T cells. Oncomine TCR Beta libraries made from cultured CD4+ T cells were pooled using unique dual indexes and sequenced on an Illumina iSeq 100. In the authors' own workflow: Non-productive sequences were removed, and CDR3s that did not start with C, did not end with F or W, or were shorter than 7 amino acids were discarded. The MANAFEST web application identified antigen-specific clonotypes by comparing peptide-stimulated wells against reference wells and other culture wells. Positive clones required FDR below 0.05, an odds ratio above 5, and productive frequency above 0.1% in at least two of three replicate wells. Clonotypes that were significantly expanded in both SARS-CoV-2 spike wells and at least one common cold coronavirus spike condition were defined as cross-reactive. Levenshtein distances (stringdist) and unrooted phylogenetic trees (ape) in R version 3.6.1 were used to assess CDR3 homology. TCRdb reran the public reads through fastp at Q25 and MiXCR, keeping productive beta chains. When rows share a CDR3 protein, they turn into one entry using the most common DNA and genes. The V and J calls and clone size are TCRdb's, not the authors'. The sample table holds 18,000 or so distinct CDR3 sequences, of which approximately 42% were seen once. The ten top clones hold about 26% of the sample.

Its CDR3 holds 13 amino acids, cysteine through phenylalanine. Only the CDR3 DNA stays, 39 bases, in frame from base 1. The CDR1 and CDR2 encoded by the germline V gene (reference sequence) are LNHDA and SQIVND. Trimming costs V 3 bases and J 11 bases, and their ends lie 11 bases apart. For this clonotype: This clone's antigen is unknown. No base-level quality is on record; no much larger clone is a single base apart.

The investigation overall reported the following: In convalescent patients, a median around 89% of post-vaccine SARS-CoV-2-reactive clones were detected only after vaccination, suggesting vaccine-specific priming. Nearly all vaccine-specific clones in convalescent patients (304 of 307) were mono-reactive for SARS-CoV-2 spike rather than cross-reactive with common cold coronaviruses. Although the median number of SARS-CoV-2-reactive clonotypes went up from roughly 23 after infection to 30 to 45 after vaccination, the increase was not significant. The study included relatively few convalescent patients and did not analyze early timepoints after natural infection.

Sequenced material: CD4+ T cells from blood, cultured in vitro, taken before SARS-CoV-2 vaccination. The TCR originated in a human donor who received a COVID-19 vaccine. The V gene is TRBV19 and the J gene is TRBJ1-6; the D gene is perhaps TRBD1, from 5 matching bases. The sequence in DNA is TGTGCCAGTAGTATCGGGGGGGGTCCACCCCTCCACTTT. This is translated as CASSIGGGPPLHF.